A single sample gave rise to the 18 T cell receptor beta chains below, sequenced in a study of cytomegalovirus exposure and HLA in healthy donors. Primers for the PCR totalled 60 Vbeta and 13 Jbeta. Profiled with immunoSEQ multiplex PCR; TCRdb holds only in-frame clones, not every one. The sample records around 91,000 clones, 64% being singletons. The sequenced material came from PBMCs. The receptors shown here come from a human donor in good health.

The chain recombines TRBV7-2 with TRBJ1-1, with D possibly matching TRBD1 (6 bases). The CDR3 spans 14 residues. Germline V CDR1 and CDR2: SGHTA, FQGNSA. Trimming shortened V by 1 base and J by 4 bases, and 10 bases separated the two germline ends. CDR3 DNA sequence: TGTGCCAGCAGCTTAGGTACAGGGTTCACTGAAGCTTTCTTT. Amino acid sequence: CASSLGTGFTEAFF.

The V gene is TRBV7-2, the J gene TRBJ2-7; the D gene is possibly TRBD1 (6 bases). Per germline, CDR1 SGHTA and CDR2 FQGNSA. Deletions cut 5 bases from V and 7 bases from J, with 15 bases between. The length of the CDR3 is 13 residues. The CDR3, as DNA: TGTGCCAGCAGCACACAACAGGGATTGGAGCAGTACTTC. As protein: CASSTQQGLEQYF.

The chain links TRBV19 to TRBJ2-3, with D possibly TRBD1 on 6 matching bases. The length of the CDR3 is 15 residues. The germline CDR1 and CDR2 sequences are LNHDA and SQIVND (reference sequence). V was cut by 4 bases and J by 0 bases, with 11 bases left in between. The CDR3 bases are TGTGCCAGTAGTACCAGAGGACAGAGCACAGATACGCAGTATTTT. This sequence encodes CASSTRGQSTDTQYF.

The V gene is TRBV7-3, the J gene TRBJ2-1, with TRBD1 identical over 9 bases. V trimming: 0 bases; J trimming: 8 bases; junction bases outside the gene matches: 8. From germline, CDR1 is SGHTA and CDR2 FQGTGA. The CDR3 contains 16 residues. The chain's CDR3 is CASSLTSTGGVHEQFF. In nucleotides, the CDR3 is TGTGCCAGCAGCTTAACATCGACAGGGGGTGTTCATGAGCAGTTCTTC. Drawing the rest from reference TRBV7-3 and TRBJ2-1, the complete variable domain is GAGVSQTPSNKVTEKGKYVELRCDPISGHTALYWYRQSLGQGPEFLIYFQGTGAADDSGLPNDRFFAVRPEGSVSTLKIQRTERGDSAVYLCASSLTSTGGVHEQFFGPGTRLTVL.

V is TRBV6-5 and J is TRBJ2-7; a weak D match, TRBD1 (6 bases). Germline lookup yields CDR1 MNHEY and CDR2 SVGAGI. The CDR3 spans 14 residues. Trimming stripped 6 bases from V and 3 bases from J, with 15 bases between. CDR3 amino acids: CASSPVGGFYEQYF. The CDR3 DNA reads TGTGCCAGCAGCCCTGTAGGGGGTTTCTACGAGCAGTACTTC.

This clone showed up just a few times. This chain uses TRBV5-6 with TRBJ1-2; 8 nucleotides agree with TRBD1. Germline CDR1 reads SGHDT; CDR2 reads YYEEEE. The CDR3 extends over 14 amino acids. Trimming took 4 bases from V and 4 from J; bases not matched to a gene: 6. In nucleotides, the CDR3 is TGTGCCAGCAGCCTTGGACAGGGATTCTATGGCTACACCTTC. It encodes CASSLGQGFYGYTF.

The chain links TRBV11-3 to TRBJ2-1, with 14 nucleotides matching TRBD2. The CDR3 consists of 16 residues. V trimming: 3 bases; J trimming: 6 bases; junction bases outside the gene matches: 4. Germline values: CDR1 SGHNT, CDR2 YENEEA. The CDR3 nucleotides read TGTGCCAGCAGCTTGACTAGCGGGGGGGCGGGCAATGAGCAGTTCTTC. Residues: CASSLTSGGAGNEQFF.

The chain is built from TRBV7-2 and TRBJ1-2; D gene uncertain. The germline gives CDR1 SGHTA, CDR2 FQGNSA. V was shortened by 3 bases and J by 2 bases, with 7 bases between the two germline ends. The CDR3 covers 13 residues. Written as DNA, the CDR3 is TGTGCCAGCAGCTTCTCCGGGAACTATGGCTACACCTTC. Its protein product is CASSFSGNYGYTF.

The CDR3 protein is CASSPRRGKGYGYTF. For the CDR3, the DNA is TGTGCCAGCAGCCCTCGCAGGGGGAAGGGCTATGGCTACACCTTC. The chain is built from TRBV4-2 and TRBJ1-2, with 7 bases lining up with TRBD1. After removal of 4 bases from V and 4 bases from J, the junction contained 9 bases not matched to a gene. Looked up from germline, CDR1 is LGHNA and CDR2 is YNFKEQ. The CDR3 consists of 15 residues.

The chain carries TRBV18 and TRBJ1-1; TRBD1 matches at 7 bases. The CDR3 length is 17 residues. After removal of 2 bases from V and 0 bases from J, the junction contained 9 bases not matched to a gene. Looked up from germline, CDR1 is KGHSH and CDR2 is LQKENI. The CDR3 region has the DNA TGTGCCAGCTCACCATTTGGAGGGGGCACAATGAACACTGAAGCTTTCTTT. It translates to CASSPFGGGTMNTEAFF.

This clone has just a few counts. The gene calls are TRBV10-3 and TRBJ2-1; 7 bases map to TRBD1. This CDR3 spans 14 amino acids. Trimming cost V 10 bases and J 5 bases; bases outside gene matches: 11. Germline V gene data show CDR1 as ENHRY and CDR2 as SYGVKD. CDR3 coding DNA: TGTGCCACCATTCCAGGGACAGTAAACAATGAGCAGTTCTTC. Its translation: CATIPGTVNNEQFF.

This rearrangement joins TRBV4-3 to TRBJ2-2, with TRBD2 matching over 13 bases. The CDR3 runs 18 residues. Trimming took 1 base from V and 4 from J; bases not matched to a gene: 6. In germline, CDR1 is LGHNA, CDR2 YSLEER. The CDR3 nucleotides are TGCGCCAGCAGCCAAGGCCCCGGGACTAGCGGGACCACCGGGGAGCTGTTTTTT. Protein product: CASSQGPGTSGTTGELFF.

The rearrangement joins TRBV6-5 to TRBJ2-7; D is possibly TRBD1 (6 bases). Germline V gene lookup returns CDR1 MNHEY and CDR2 SVGAGI. This CDR3 is built from 13 residues. The V end was cut by 4 bases, the J end by 7 bases, with 14 bases between. CDR3 nucleotide sequence: TGTGCCAGCAGTTCCCCAGGGGTAGGAGAGCAGTACTTC. Translated, it gives CASSSPGVGEQYF.

V usage is TRBV5-8 and J usage is TRBJ2-1; 11 bases map to TRBD2. Germline lookup yields CDR1 SGHTS and CDR2 YDEGEE. Unmatched junction bases numbered 7, after V lost 3 bases and J lost 2 bases. The CDR3 extends over 17 amino acids. CDR3 sequence: CASSWWLAGGTYNEQFF. For the CDR3, the DNA is TGTGCCAGCAGCTGGTGGCTAGCGGGGGGAACCTACAATGAGCAGTTCTTC.

The chain couples TRBV7-8 to TRBJ1-1; D gene unclear. V was pared by 2 bases and J by 4 bases, with 14 bases between. Germline values: CDR1 SGHVS, CDR2 FQNEAQ. The CDR3 sequence is 15 residues long. The CDR3 coding sequence is TGTGCCAGCAGCTTACGCGGCGGAGTCGGCACTGAAGCTTTCTTT. It codes for CASSLRGGVGTEAFF.

The chain uses TRBV6-5 and TRBJ2-5; TRBD2 matches at 9 bases. Trimming cost V 7 bases and J 0 bases; bases outside gene matches: 6. The CDR3 sequence is 15 residues long. Per the germline V gene, CDR1 is MNHEY and CDR2 is SVGAGI. DNA of the CDR3: TGTGCCAGCACTCTAGCGGGGCGGTACCAAGAGACCCAGTACTTC. It specifies CASTLAGRYQETQYF.

This clone was observed a handful of times. The rearrangement uses TRBV9 and TRBJ1-1; D gene ambiguous. Trimming cost V 4 bases and J 4 bases, with 14 bases left between them. Germline CDR1 SGDLS, CDR2 YYNGEE. The CDR3 is 14 amino acids. The CDR3 region is CASSQAQFTTEAFF. The CDR3 nucleotides read TGTGCCAGCAGCCAGGCGCAGTTCACCACTGAAGCTTTCTTT.

The chain employs TRBV5-4 and TRBJ1-1, with 7 bases fitting TRBD1. The ends lost 0 bases at V and 10 bases at J; junction bases unmatched: 6. This CDR3 comprises 13 residues. Germline V gives CDR1 SGHNT, CDR2 YYREEE (reference sequence). CDR3 amino acids: CASSLGQGGVAFF. The CDR3 DNA reads as TGTGCCAGCAGCTTGGGGCAGGGGGGTGTAGCTTTCTTT.